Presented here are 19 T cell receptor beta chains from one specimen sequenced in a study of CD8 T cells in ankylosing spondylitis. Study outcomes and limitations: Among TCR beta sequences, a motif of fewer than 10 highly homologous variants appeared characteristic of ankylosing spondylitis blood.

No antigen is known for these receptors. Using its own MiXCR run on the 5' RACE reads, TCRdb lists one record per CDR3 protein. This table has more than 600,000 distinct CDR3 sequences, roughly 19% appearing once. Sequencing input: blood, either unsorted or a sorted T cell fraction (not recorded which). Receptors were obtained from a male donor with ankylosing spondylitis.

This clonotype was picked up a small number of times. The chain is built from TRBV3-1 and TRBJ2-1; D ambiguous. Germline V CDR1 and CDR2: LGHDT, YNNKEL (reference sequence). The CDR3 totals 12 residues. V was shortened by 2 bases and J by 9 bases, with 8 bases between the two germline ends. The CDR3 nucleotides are TGTGCCAGCAGCCAATTAGCCGGTGAGCAGTTCTTC. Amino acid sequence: CASSQLAGEQFF.

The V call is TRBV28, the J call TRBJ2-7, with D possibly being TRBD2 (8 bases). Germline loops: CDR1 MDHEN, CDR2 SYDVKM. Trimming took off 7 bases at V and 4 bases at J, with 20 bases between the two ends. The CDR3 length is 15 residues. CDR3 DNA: TGTGCCAGCATACAAGCGGGGGACAGTTGGTACGAGCAGTACTTC. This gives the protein CASIQAGDSWYEQYF.

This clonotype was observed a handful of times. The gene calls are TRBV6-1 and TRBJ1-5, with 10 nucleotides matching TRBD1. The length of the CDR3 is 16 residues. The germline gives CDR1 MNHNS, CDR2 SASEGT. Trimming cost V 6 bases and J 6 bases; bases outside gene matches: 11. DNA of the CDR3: TGTGCCAGCAGGTCGACCGGGACAGGGGCTTTTCAGCCCCAGCATTTT. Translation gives CASRSTGTGAFQPQHF.

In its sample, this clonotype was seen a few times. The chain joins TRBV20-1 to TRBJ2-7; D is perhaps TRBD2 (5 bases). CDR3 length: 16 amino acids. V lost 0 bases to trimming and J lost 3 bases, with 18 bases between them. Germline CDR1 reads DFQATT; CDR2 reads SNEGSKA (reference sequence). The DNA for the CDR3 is TGCAGTGCTAGAGATTCCTTCGGGATACCCCTCTACGAGCAGTACTTC. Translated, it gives CSARDSFGIPLYEQYF.

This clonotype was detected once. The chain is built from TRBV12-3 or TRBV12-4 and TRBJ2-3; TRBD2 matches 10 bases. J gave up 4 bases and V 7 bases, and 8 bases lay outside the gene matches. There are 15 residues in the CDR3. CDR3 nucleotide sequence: TGTGCCAGCACCGGGACTAGCGTGAGCCCAGATACGCAGTATTTT. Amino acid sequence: CASTGTSVSPDTQYF.

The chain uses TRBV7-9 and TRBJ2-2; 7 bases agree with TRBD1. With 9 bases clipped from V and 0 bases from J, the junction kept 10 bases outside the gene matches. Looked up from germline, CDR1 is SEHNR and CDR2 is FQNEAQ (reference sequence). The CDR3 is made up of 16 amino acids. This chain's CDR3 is CASRPSGTANTGELFF. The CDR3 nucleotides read TGTGCCAGTCGCCCTTCCGGGACAGCGAACACCGGGGAGCTGTTTTTT.

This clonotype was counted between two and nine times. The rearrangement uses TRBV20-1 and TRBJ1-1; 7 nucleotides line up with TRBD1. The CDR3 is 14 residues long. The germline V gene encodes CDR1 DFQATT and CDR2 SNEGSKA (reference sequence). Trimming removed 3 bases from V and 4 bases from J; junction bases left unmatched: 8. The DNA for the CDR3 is TGCAGTGCTAGCCTACAGGGGTTTGGCACTGAAGCTTTCTTT. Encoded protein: CSASLQGFGTEAFF.

The CDR3: CASSERARYSNQPQHF. The CDR3 DNA reads as TGTGCCAGCAGTGAACGGGCCAGGTATAGCAATCAGCCCCAGCATTTT. This chain connects TRBV6-1 to TRBJ1-5; D not certain. CDR1 is MNHNS and CDR2 is SASEGT in the germline V gene. Trimming shortened V by 2 bases and J by 0 bases, and 11 bases separated the two germline ends. The CDR3 loop spans 16 amino acids.

The CDR3 DNA reads TGCAGTGCAATGAGAAGCACAGATACGCAGTATTTT. It codes for CSAMRSTDTQYF. V gene TRBV20-1 combines with J gene TRBJ2-3; the D is unclear. V dropped 6 bases and J dropped 0 bases, with 7 bases sitting between them. The CDR3 totals 12 residues. Per germline, CDR1 DFQATT and CDR2 SNEGSKA (reference sequence).

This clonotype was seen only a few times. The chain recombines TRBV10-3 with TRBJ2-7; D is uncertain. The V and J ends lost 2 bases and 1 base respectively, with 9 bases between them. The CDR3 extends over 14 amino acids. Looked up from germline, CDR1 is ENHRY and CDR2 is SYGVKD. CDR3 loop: CAISEETESYEQYF. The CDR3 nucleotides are TGTGCCATCAGTGAGGAAACAGAGTCCTACGAGCAGTACTTC.

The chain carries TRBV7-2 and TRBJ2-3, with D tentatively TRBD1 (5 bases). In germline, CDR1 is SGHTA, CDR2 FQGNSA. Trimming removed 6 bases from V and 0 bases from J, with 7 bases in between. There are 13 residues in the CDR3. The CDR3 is CASRRQSTDTQYF. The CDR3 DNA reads TGTGCCAGCAGGAGACAGAGCACAGATACGCAGTATTTT.

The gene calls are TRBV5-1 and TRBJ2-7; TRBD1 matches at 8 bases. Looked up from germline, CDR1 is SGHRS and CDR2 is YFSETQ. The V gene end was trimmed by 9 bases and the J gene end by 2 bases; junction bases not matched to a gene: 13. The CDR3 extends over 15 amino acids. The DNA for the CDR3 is TGCGCCACCAGAACCGGACAGGGCAAGACCTACGAGCAGTACTTC. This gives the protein CATRTGQGKTYEQYF.

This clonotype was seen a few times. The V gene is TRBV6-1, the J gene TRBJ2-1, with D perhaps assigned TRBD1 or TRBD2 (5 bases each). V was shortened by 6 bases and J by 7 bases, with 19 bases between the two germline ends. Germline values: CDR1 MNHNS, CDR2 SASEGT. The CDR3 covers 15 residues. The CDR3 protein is CASRHEGSPRNEQFF. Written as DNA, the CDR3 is TGTGCCAGCAGGCACGAGGGGTCCCCGCGAAATGAGCAGTTCTTC.

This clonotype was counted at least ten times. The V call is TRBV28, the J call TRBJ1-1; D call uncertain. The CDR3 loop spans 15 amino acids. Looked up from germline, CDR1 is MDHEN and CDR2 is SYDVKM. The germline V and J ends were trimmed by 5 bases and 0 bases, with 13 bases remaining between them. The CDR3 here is CASSPRGPLNTEAFF. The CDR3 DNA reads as TGTGCCAGCAGTCCCCGTGGACCATTGAACACTGAAGCTTTCTTT.

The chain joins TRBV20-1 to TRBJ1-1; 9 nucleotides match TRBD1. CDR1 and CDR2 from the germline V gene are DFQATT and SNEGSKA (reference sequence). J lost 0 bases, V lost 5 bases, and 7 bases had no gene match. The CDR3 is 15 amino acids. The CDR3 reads CSAYTGGGLNTEAFF. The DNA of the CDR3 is TGCAGTGCTTATACAGGGGGCGGTTTGAACACTGAAGCTTTCTTT.

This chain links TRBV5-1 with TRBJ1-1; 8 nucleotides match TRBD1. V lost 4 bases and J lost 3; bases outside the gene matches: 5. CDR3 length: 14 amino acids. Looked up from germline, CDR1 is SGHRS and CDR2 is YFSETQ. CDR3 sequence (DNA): TGCGCCAGCAGCCCGGACAGGGCATACACTGAAGCTTTCTTT. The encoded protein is CASSPDRAYTEAFF. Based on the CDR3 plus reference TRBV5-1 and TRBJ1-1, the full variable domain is KAGVTQTPRYLIKTRGQQVTLSCSPISGHRSVSWYQQTPGQGLQFLFEYFSETQRNKGNFPGRFSGRQFSNSRSEMNVSTLELGDSALYLCASSPDRAYTEAFFGQGTRLTVV.

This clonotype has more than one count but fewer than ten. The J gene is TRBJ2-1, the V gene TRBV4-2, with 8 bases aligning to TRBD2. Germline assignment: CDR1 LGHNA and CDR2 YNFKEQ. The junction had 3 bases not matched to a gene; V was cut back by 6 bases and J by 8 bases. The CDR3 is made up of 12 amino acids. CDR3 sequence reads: CASRTSDHEQFF. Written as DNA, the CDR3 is TGTGCCAGCAGGACTAGCGACCATGAGCAGTTCTTC.

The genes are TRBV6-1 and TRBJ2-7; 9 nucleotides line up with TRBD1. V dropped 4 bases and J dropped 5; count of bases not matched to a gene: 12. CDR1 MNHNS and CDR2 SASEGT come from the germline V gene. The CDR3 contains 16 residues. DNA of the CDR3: TGTGCCAGCAGTGCAAACTCCGGGACAGGGACGGACGAGCAGTACTTC. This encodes CASSANSGTGTDEQYF.

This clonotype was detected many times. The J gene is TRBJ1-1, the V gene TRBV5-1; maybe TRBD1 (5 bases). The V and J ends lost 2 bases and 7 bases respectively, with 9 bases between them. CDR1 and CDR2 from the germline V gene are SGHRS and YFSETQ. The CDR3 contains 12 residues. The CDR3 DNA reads TGCGCCAGCAGCTTTGAGGGGAGTGAAGCTTTCTTT. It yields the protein CASSFEGSEAFF.